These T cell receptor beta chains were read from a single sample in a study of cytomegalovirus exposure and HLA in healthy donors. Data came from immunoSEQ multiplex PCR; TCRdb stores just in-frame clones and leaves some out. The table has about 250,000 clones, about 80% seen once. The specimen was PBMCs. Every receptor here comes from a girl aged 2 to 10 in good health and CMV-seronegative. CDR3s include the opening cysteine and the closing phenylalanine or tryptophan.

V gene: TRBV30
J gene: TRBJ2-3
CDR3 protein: CAWKMGRGTDTQYF

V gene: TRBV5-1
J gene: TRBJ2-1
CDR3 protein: CASSLDRGNEQFF

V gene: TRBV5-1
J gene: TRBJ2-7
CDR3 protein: CASSLAGGDGYEQYF

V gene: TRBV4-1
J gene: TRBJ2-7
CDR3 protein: CASSQVFGTGDYEQYF

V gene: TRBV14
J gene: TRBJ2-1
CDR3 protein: CASSQGKGAAEQFF

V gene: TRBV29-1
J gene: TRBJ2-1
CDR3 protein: CSVTLAGGGNEQFF

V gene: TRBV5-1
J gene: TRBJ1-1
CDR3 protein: CASSLYPRNTEAFF

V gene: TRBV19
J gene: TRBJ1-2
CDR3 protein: CATTGTANYGYTF

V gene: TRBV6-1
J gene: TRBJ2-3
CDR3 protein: CASSSGQGTDTQYF

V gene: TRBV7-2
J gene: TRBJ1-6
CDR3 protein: CASSLARLNNSPLHF

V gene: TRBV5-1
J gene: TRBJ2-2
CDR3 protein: CASSLVFTGELFF

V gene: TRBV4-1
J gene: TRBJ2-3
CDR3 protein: CASSQEVAASTDTQYF

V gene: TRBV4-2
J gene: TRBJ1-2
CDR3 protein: CASSQDSTGQLYGYTF

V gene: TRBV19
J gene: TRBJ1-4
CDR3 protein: CASSRAGGLPSEKLFF

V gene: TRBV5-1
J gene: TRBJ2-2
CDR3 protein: CASGRDRGGTGELFF

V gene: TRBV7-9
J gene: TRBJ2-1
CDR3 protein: CAMEGVVSYNEQFF

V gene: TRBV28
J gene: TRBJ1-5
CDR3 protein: CASKGSGPQPQHF

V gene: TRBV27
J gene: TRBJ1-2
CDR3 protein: CASSLLSAGNYGYTF

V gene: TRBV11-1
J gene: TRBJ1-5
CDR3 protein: CASSLTDLQPQHF

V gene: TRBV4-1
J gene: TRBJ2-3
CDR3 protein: CASSHPSLAGGIDTQYF

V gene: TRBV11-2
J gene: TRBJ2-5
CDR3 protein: CASSVTSKETQYF

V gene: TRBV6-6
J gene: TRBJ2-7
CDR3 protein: CASSYGGTSGYEQYF

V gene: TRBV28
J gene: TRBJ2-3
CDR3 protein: CASSTARGVDTQYF

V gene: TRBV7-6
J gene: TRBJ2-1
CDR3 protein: CASSLGLADPYNEQFF

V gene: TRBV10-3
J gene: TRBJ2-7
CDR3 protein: CAITGTSVSYEQYF

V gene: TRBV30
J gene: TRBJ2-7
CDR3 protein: CAWSPTGRGEQYF

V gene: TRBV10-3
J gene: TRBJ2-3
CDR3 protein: CAISEGLAAYTDTQYF

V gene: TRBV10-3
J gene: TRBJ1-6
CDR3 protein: CAISESNLDRFSPLHF

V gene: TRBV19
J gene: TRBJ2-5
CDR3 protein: CASSIDETSVETQYF

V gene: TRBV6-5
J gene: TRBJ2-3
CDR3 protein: CASSYSEGGDTQYF

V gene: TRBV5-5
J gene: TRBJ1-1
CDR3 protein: CASTYLANTEAFF

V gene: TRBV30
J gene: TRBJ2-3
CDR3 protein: CAWSISGRLLTDTQYF

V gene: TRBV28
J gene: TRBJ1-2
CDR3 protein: CASSLMGGGYTF

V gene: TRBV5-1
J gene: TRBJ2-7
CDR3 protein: CASSSQLTTYEQYF

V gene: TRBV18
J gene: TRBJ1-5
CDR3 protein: CASSPYATRGLNQPQHF

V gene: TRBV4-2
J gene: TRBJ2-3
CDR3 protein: CASSTGGGTVVTDTQYF

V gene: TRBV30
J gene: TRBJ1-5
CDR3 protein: CAWSRGYSNQPQHF

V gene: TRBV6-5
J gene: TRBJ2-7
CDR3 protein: CATRTGDGSYEQYF

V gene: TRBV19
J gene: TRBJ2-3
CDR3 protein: CASSLENSDTQYF

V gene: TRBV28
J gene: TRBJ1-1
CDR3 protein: CASSPPNFLKAFF

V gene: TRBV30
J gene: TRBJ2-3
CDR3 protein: CAWSLGGSGGTDTQYF

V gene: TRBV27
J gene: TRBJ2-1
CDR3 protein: CASSSRGTSGRSSYNEQFF

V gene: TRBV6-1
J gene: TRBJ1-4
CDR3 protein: CASIWGGVFKKLFF

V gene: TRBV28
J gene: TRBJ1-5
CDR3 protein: CASSLRQPQHF

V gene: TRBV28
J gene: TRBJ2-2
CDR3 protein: CASSLRFGELFF

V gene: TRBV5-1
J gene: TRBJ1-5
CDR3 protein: CASSFGTGGNQPQHF

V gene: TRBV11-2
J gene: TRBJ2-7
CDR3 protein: CASSRLPLATTSYEQYF

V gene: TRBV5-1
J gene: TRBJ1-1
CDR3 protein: CASSSMTGGIAKAAFF

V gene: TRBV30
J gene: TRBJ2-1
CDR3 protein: CAWSVASYNEQFF

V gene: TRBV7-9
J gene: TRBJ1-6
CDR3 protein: CASSYGQVNSPLHF

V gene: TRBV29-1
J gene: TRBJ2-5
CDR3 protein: CSARAKGPQETQYF

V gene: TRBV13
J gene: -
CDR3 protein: CASSLGLAGGEQYF

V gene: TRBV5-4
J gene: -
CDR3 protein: CASSAGETTEQYF